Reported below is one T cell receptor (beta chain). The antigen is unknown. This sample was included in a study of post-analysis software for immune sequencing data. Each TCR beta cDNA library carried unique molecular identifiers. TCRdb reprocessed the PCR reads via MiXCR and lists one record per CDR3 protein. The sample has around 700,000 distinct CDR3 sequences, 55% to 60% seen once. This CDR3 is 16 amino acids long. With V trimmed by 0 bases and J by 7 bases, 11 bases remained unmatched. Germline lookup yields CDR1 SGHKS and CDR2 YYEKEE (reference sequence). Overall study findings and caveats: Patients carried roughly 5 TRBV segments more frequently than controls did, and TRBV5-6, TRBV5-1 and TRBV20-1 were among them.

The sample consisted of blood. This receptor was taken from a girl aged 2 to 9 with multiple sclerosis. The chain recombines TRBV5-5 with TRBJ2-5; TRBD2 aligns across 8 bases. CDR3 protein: CASSLVAPGRVVTQYF. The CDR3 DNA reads TGTGCCAGCAGCTTGGTAGCCCCCGGGAGGGTGGTGACCCAGTACTTC.